A selection of T cell receptor beta chains follows, all from one sample in a study of CD8 T cells in Susac syndrome. TCRdb independently ran MiXCR on the immunoSEQ multiplex PCR reads; one entry per CDR3 protein. The repertoire holds about 210,000 distinct CDR3 sequences, about 95% seen once, with 0.15% in the top ten. Sequenced: CD4+ T cells from PBMCs. These receptors were taken from a human donor with Susac syndrome. Both conserved end residues are part of each CDR3. A D gene is named only where the DNA matches it firmly. Rows may omit the clone size; those that give it use once, few, many or a size class.

j_gene,abundance,d_gene,v_gene,CDR3nt,CDR3aa
TRBJ1-1,.,.,TRBV11-2,TGTGCCAGCAGCTTAAGGGCGGACGGCATGAACACTGAAGCTTTCTTT,CASSLRADGMNTEAFF
TRBJ1-1,.,.,TRBV28,TGTGCCAGCAGACAGGGACGGTGGAACACTGAAGCTTTCTTT,CASRQGRWNTEAFF
TRBJ1-2,.,.,TRBV6-2/TRBV6-3,TGTGCCAGCAGTTACAGGGACTATGGCTACACCTTC,CASSYRDYGYTF
TRBJ2-4,.,.,TRBV12-3/TRBV12-4,TGTGCCAGCAGCCCCGACAGGTCAATTCAGTACTTC,CASSPDRSIQYF
TRBJ1-1,few,.,TRBV19,TGTGCCAGTAGTCCATGGGGGGAGACTGAAGCTTTCTTT,CASSPWGETEAFF
TRBJ2-1,.,TRBD1,TRBV7-3,TGTGCCAGCAGCCGTAACAGGGGCTTCAGTGAGCAGTTCTTC,CASSRNRGFSEQFF
TRBJ2-3,.,.,TRBV12-3/TRBV12-4,TGTGCCAGCAGGCAGGACAGTACCATAGGTACGCAGTATTTT,CASRQDSTIGTQYF
TRBJ2-5,.,TRBD2,TRBV6-2/TRBV6-3,TGTGCCAGCAGCAAAAACCTAGGACTAGCGGCATCCGACCTCCAAGAGACCCAGTACTTC,CASSKNLGLAASDLQETQYF
TRBJ1-1,.,.,TRBV7-8,TGTGCCAGCAGCTTAGCTTCAAGGGACACTGAAGCTTTCTTT,CASSLASRDTEAFF
TRBJ2-5,.,TRBD1,TRBV11-2,TGTGCCAGCAGCCCCGGTTTGGCAGGGGGAAAAGAGACCCAGTACTTC,CASSPGLAGGKETQYF
TRBJ1-4,.,TRBD1,TRBV10-3,TGTGCCATCAGTACCTCGACAGGGAATGGAGAAAAACTGTTTTTT,CAISTSTGNGEKLFF
TRBJ2-7,.,.,TRBV6-6,TGTGCCAGCAGTCAAACAGGGAGCGAGCAGTACTTC,CASSQTGSEQYF
TRBJ2-5,.,.,TRBV6-2/TRBV6-3,TGTGCCAGCAGCCTACCCGGAGGAGGAGAGGAGACCCAGTACTTC,CASSLPGGGEETQYF
TRBJ1-1,.,.,TRBV20-1,TGCAGTGCTAGAGGGGGTATGAGAGCTTTCTTT,CSARGGMRAFF
TRBJ2-5,.,.,TRBV20-1,TGCAGTGCTCAACTAGGGGGGGTGGGGACCCAGTACTTC,CSAQLGGVGTQYF
TRBJ2-1,.,.,TRBV24-1,TGTGCCACCAGTGACCAAGGGACCTCCGGGGATGAGCAGTTCTTC,CATSDQGTSGDEQFF
TRBJ2-5,.,TRBD1,TRBV5-1,TGCGCCAGTCGGGACAGGGTTCAGGCCGAGACCCAGTACTTC,CASRDRVQAETQYF
TRBJ2-5,.,TRBD1,TRBV20-1,TGCAGTGCTGCTGCGTTGGGACAGGGCTCAGGGACCCAGTACTTC,CSAAALGQGSGTQYF
TRBJ2-6,once,.,TRBV6-1,TGTGCCAGCTTGAGGGGTGCGACTCCTGGGGCCAACGTCCTGACTTTC,CASLRGATPGANVLTF
TRBJ2-5,.,.,TRBV2,TGTGCCAGCAGGAGGGATGAACTTGGGGGCCAGTACTTC,CASRRDELGGQYF
TRBJ2-2,.,TRBD2,TRBV12-3/TRBV12-4,TGTGCCAGCAGTAGGACTAGCCCCGGGGAGCTGTTTTTT,CASSRTSPGELFF
TRBJ1-1,.,.,TRBV3-1,TGTGCCAGCAGCCAAATTGAGGGAACTGAAGCTTTCTTT,CASSQIEGTEAFF
TRBJ2-1,.,.,TRBV25-1,TGTGCCAGCAGTCCCGAGAGGGGCGGCAATGAGCAGTTCTTC,CASSPERGGNEQFF
TRBJ1-5,.,.,TRBV20-1,TGCAGTGCTGTGGGAAGCAGCCTTAGACAGCCCCAGCATTTT,CSAVGSSLRQPQHF
TRBJ1-6,.,.,TRBV5-1,TGCGCCAGCAACGACATAGACGGTTCACCCCTCCACTTT,CASNDIDGSPLHF
TRBJ2-1,.,TRBD1,TRBV11-1,TGTGCCAGCAGCTCCCCTGGGGGGGGACAGGGCCTCCCGAGCTCCTACAATGAGCAGTTCTTC,CASSSPGGGQGLPSSYNEQFF
TRBJ2-5,.,.,TRBV2,TGTGCCAGCAGTGAAGCGGAGACCCAGTACTTC,CASSEAETQYF
TRBJ2-5,.,.,TRBV3-1,TGTGCCAGCAGCCAAGATCGGAGGGGGGAGACCCAGTACTTC,CASSQDRRGETQYF
TRBJ1-1,.,.,TRBV7-2,TGTGCCAGCAGCCCGACGGCCTTGAACACTGAAGCTTTCTTT,CASSPTALNTEAFF
TRBJ1-4,.,TRBD1,TRBV2,TGTGCCAGCAGTCAGGGACAGTTAGATGAAAAACTGTTTTTT,CASSQGQLDEKLFF
TRBJ2-3,.,.,TRBV12-5,TGTGCTAGTGGTAACACGGGGGGCACAGATACGCAGTATTTT,CASGNTGGTDTQYF